A single sample gave rise to the 7 T cell receptor beta chains below, sequenced in a study of CXCR3-negative and CXCR3-positive naive CD8 T cells. All TRB cDNA libraries came from 5' RACE performed with UMI labels. Reprocessing the 5' RACE reads, TCRdb reports a single entry for every CDR3 protein and omits DNA. The sample has approximately 89,000 distinct CDR3 sequences. Their recognized antigens are unknown. Whole-study results and caveats: A higher hydrophobicity marked the TRB CDR3s of CXCR3-positive naive cells versus CXCR3-negative naive cells.

Sequences were obtained from naive CXCR3+ CD8+ T cells from blood. Indicated subset: CD45RO-CCR7+CD27+CD95- naive CD8+ T cells expressing CXCR3 (TNR3+). The source is a human donor in good health. Some clones in this sample may be carry-over from other donors' samples.

The CDR3 loop reads CASSQVAGYTEAFF. The chain has TRBV4-2 and TRBJ1-1; TCRdb reports TRBD1, a call that lacks DNA to check it against. Germline CDR1 is LGHNA and CDR2 is YNFKEQ. CDR3 length: 14 residues.

CDR3 loop: CSVGRQNTGELFF. This chain uses TRBV29-1 with TRBJ2-2. CDR1 is SQVTM and CDR2 is ANQGSEA in the germline V gene. This CDR3 is 13 amino acids long.

The rearrangement joins TRBV6-2 or TRBV6-3 to TRBJ2-1. The CDR3 loop spans 12 amino acids. Germline CDR1 and CDR2: MNHEY and SVGEGT. The CDR3 here is CASSYPVLEQFF.

The V and J genes are TRBV29-1 and TRBJ1-1; there is no DNA to check the TCRdb D call of TRBD1. This CDR3 contains 12 residues. CDR1 and CDR2 (germline): SQVTM, ANQGSEA. CDR3 amino acids: CSAGTGETEAFF.

The chain uses TRBV12-3 or TRBV12-4 and TRBJ2-3; TCRdb lists TRBD1, though no DNA is available to test this call. CDR3 length: 15 residues. CDR3 amino acids: CASIHGQGVTDTQYF.

The V gene is TRBV7-9, the J gene TRBJ2-1; TCRdb proposes TRBD1, but this gene call is untestable without DNA. The CDR3 totals 16 residues. Germline V gene lookup returns CDR1 SEHNR and CDR2 FQNEAQ (reference sequence). CDR3 sequence reads: CASSSRTGQGYNEQFF.

The rearrangement links TRBV11-3 to TRBJ2-2; TCRdb returns TRBD1, unconfirmable since there is no DNA. Germline assignment: CDR1 SGHNT and CDR2 YENEEA. CDR3 length: 16 amino acids. The CDR3 here is CASNPESGALTGELFF.